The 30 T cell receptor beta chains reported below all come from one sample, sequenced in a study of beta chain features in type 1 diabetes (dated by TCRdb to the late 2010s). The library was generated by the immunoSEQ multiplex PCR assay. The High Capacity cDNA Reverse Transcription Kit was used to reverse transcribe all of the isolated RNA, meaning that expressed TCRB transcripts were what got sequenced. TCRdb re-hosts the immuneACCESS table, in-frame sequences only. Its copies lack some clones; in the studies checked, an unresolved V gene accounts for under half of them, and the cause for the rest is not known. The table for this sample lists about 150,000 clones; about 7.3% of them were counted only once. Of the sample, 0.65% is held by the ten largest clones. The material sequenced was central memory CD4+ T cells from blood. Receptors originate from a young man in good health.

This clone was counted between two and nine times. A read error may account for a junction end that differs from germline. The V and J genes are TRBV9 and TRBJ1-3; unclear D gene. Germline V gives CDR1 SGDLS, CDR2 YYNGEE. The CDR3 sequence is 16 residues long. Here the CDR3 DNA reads TGTGCCAGCAACCAGCGGGCCGACTATACTGGAAGCACCATATATTTT. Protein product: CASNQRADYTGSTIYF.

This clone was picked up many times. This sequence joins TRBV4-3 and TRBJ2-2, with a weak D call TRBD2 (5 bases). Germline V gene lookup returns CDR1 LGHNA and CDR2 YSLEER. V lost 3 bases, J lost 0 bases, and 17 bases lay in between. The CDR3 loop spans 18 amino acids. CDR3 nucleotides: TGCGCCAGCAGCCAGGACTCGTACCATTCGGCGAACACCGGGGAGCTGTTTTTT. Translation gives CASSQDSYHSANTGELFF.

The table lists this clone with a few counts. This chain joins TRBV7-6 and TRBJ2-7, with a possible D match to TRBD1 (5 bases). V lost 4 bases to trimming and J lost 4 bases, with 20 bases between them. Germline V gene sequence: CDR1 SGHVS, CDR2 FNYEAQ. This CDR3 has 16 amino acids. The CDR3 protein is CASSSRPGPQSYEQYF. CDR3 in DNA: TGTGCCAGCAGCTCCCGTCCAGGGCCGCAAAGTTACGAGCAGTACTTC.

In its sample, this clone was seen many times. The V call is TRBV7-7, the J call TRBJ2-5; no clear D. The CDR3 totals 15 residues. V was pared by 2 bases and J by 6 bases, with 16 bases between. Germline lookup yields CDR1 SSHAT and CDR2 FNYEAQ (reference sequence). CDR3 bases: TGTGCCAGCAGCTTATACGGAACAGAGCCGCAGACCCAGTACTTC. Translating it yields CASSLYGTEPQTQYF.

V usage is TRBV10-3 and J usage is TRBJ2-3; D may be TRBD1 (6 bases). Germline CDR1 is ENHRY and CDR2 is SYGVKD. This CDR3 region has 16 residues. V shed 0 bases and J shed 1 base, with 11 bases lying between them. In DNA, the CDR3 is TGTGCCATCAGTGAGTCGATAGCAGGGGGCACAGATACGCAGTATTTT. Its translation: CAISESIAGGTDTQYF.

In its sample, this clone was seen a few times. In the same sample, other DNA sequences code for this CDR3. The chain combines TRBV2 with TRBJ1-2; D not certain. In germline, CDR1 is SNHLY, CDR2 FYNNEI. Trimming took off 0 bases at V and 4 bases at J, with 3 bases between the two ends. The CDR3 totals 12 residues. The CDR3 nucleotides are TGTGCCAGCAGTGAAGCGGCCTATGGCTACACCTTC. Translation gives CASSEAAYGYTF.

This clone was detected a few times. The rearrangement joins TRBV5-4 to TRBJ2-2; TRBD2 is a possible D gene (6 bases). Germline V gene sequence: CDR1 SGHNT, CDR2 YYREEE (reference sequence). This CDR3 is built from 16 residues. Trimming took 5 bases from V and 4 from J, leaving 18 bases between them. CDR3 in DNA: TGTGCCAGCAGTTCCGGGGGAGCGGGCGCCACCGGGGAGCTGTTTTTT. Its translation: CASSSGGAGATGELFF.

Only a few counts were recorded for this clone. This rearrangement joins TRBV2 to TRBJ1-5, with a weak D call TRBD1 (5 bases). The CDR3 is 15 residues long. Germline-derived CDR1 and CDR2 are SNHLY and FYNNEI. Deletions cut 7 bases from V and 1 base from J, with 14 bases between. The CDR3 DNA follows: TGTGCCAGCACCCTGGAGGGACCGAGCAATCAGCCCCAGCATTTT. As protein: CASTLEGPSNQPQHF.

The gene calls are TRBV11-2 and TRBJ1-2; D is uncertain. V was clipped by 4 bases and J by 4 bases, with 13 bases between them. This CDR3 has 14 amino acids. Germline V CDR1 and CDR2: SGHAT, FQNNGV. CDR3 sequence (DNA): TGTGCCAGCAGCTCCATGGCAGCGGGCTATGGCTACACCTTC. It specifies CASSSMAAGYGYTF.

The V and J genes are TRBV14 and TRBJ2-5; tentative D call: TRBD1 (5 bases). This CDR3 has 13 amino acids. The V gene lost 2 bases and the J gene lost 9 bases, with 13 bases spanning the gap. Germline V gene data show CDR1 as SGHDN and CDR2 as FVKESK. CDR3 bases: TGTGCCAGCAGCCAACAGGGATTGGGGCCCCAGTACTTC. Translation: CASSQQGLGPQYF.

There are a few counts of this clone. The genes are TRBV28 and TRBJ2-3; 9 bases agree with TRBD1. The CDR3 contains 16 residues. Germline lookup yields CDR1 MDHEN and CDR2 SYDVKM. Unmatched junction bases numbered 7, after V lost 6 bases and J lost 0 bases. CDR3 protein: CASSFPGQGSTDTQYF. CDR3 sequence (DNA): TGTGCCAGCAGCTTCCCGGGACAGGGTAGCACAGATACGCAGTATTTT.

The CDR3 loop reads CAWSELSPPLHF. CDR3 coding DNA: TGTGCCTGGAGTGAGTTGAGTCCACCCCTCCACTTT. The chain uses TRBV30 and TRBJ1-6; no clear D. This CDR3 contains 12 residues. CDR1 and CDR2 (germline): GTSNPN, SVGIG (reference sequence). The V end lost 1 base, the J end lost 11 bases, and 9 bases lay between the germline ends.

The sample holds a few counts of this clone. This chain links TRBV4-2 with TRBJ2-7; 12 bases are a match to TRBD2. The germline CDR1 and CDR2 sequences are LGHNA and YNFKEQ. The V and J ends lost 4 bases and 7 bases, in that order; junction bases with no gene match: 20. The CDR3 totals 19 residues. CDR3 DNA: TGTGCCAGCAGCCCCCGCATCCGGGGGCATCAGACTAGCGGGGGAGAGCAGTACTTC. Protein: CASSPRIRGHQTSGGEQYF.

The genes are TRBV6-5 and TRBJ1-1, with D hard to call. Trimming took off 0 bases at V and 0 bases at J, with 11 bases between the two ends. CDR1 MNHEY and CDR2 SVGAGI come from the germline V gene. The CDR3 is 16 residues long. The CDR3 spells CASSYSILAVNTEAFF. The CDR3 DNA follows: TGTGCCAGCAGTTACTCGATATTAGCAGTGAACACTGAAGCTTTCTTT.

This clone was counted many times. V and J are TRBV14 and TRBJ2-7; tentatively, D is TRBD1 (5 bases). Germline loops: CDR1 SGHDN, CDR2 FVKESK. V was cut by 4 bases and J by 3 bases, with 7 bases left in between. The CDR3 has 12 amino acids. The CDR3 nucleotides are TGTGCCAGCAGCCCCCAGGGCTACGAGCAGTACTTC. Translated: CASSPQGYEQYF.

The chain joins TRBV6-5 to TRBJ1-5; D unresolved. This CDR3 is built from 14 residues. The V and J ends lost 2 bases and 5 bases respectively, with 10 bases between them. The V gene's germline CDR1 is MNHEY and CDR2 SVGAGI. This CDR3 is CASSYVREYQPQHF. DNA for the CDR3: TGTGCCAGCAGTTACGTAAGGGAGTATCAGCCCCAGCATTTT.

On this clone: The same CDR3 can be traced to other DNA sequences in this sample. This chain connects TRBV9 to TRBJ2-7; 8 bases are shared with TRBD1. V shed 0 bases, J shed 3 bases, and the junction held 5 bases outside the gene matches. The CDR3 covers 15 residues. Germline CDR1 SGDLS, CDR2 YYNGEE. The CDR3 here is CASSVGPDRDYEQYF. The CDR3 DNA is TGTGCCAGCAGCGTAGGGCCGGACAGGGACTACGAGCAGTACTTC. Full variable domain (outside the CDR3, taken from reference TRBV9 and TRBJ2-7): DSGVTQTPKHLITATGQRVTLRCSPRSGDLSVYWYQQSLDQGLQFLIQYYNGEERAKGNILERFSAQQFPDLHSELNLSSLELGDSALYFCASSVGPDRDYEQYFGPGTRLTVT.

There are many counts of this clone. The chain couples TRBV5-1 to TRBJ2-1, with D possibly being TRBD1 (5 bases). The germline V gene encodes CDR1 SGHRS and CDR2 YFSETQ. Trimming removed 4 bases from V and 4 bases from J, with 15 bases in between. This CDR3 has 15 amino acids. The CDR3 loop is CASSPQPQGYNEQFF. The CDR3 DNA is TGCGCCAGCAGCCCGCAGCCTCAGGGATACAATGAGCAGTTCTTC.

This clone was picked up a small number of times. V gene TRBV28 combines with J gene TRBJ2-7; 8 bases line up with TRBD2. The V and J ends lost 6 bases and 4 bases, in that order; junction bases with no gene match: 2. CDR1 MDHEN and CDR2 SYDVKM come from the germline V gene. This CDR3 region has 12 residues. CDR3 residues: CASSRGGYEQYF. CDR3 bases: TGTGCCAGCAGCCGGGGGGGGTACGAGCAGTACTTC.

Here the CDR3 reads CASSPGTGTYNEQFF. CDR3 bases: TGCGCCAGCAGCCCCGGGACAGGTACCTACAATGAGCAGTTCTTC. The chain combines TRBV5-1 with TRBJ2-1; 8 bases match TRBD1. Trimming took 4 bases from V and 2 from J; bases not matched to a gene: 5. CDR3 size: 15 residues. Germline CDR1 reads SGHRS; CDR2 reads YFSETQ.

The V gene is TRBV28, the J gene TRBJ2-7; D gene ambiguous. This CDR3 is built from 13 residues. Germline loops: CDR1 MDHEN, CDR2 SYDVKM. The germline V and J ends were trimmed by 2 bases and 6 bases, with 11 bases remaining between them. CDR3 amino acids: CASSLSSTLEQYF. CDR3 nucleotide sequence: TGTGCCAGCAGTTTAAGCTCCACTCTCGAGCAGTACTTC.

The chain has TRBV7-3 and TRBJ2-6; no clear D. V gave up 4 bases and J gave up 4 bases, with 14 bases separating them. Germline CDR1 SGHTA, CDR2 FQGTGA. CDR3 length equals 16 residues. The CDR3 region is CASSSRPGTGANVLTF. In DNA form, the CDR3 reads TGTGCCAGCAGCTCGAGACCAGGTACGGGGGCCAACGTCCTGACTTTC.

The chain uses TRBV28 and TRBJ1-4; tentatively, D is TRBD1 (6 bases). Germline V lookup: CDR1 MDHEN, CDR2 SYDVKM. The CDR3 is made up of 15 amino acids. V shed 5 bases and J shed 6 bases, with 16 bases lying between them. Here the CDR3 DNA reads TGTGCCAGCAGTGGCCTGGGGGGGGCTCATGAAAAACTGTTTTTT. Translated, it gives CASSGLGGAHEKLFF.

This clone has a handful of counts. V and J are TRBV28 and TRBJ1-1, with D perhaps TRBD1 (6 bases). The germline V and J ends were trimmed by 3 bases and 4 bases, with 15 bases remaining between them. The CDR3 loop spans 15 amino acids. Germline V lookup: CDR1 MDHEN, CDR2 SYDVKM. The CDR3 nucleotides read TGTGCCAGCAGTTTGCAGGGGCGTATCGGCACTGAAGCTTTCTTT. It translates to CASSLQGRIGTEAFF.

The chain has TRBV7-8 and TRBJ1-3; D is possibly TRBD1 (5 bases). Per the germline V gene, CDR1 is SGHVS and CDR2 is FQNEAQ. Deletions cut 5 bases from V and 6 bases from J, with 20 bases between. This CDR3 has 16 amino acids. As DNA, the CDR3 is TGTGCCAGCAGCGGGGGGGTCTCTTCTCTGGCAAACACCATATATTTT. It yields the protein CASSGGVSSLANTIYF.

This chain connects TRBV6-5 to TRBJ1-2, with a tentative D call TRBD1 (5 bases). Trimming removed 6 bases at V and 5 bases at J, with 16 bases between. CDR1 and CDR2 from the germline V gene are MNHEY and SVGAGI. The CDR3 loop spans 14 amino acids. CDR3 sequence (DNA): TGTGCCAGCAGGGGGGGACCTTTGGAGTATGGCTACACCTTC. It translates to CASRGGPLEYGYTF.

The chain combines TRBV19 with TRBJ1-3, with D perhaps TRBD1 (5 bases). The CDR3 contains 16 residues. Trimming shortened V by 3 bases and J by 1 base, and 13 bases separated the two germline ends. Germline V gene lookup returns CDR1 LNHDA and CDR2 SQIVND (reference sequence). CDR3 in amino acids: CASSIQGISSGNTIYF. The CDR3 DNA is TGTGCCAGTAGTATCCAGGGCATTTCTTCTGGAAACACCATATATTTT.

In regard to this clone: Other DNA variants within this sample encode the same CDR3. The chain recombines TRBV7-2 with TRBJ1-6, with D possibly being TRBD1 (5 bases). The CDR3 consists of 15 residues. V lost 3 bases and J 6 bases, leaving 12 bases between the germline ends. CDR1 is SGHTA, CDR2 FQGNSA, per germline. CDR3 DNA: TGTGCCAGCAGCTTGGCAGGGCCCCCTAATTCACCCCTCCACTTT. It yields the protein CASSLAGPPNSPLHF.

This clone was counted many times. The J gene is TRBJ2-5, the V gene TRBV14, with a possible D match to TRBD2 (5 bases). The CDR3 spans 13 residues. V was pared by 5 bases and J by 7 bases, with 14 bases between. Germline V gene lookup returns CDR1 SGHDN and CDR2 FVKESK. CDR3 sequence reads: CASSRSGLGTQYF. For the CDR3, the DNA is TGTGCCAGCAGCAGAAGCGGTTTAGGGACCCAGTACTTC.

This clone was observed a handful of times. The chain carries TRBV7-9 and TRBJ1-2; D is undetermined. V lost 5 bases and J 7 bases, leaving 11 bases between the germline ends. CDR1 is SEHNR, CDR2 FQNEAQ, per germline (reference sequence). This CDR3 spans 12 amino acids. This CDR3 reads CASSLETRGYTF. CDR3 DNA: TGTGCCAGCAGCCTGGAGACTCGTGGCTACACCTTC.